This TCR beta chain was recovered during a study of blood T cell repertoires in COVID-19. Study overall: PBMCs, B-cell-depleted T cells, or T cells were the source of the cDNA or gDNA that made up the material.

In the source study's methods: Reference gene primers were amplified, and this amplification served to estimate nucleated cell counts. Assay: immunoSEQ multiplex PCR; the TCRdb copy retains only in-frame clones and omits some. That table is the source of V, J and clone size, and D and trimming were worked out from the DNA. The table has 110,000 to 150,000 clones, over 75% seen once; the top ten hold 1.8%. This clone was found a few times. The germline V and J ends were trimmed by 5 bases and 0 bases, with 9 bases remaining between them. Per germline, CDR1 LNHDA and CDR2 SQIVND (reference sequence). The CDR3 runs to 14 residues.

The TCR sequence derives from a man between 65 and 85 years old with acute or convalescent COVID-19. The sequencing sample was made of peripheral blood. The rearrangement joins TRBV19 to TRBJ2-3, with no clear D. CDR3 nucleotides: TGTGCCAGTAGTGTGGGCCTTAGCACAGATACGCAGTATTTT. This encodes CASSVGLSTDTQYF.